This T cell receptor (beta chain) was sequenced for a study of PD-L1 blockade in urothelial cancer (dated by TCRdb to between 2016 and 2019). Regarding the research as a whole: All patients started therapy around 2014 and received atezolizumab 1,200 mg intravenously every 3 weeks. About 85% of the roughly 29 patients were identified as males with urothelial cancer of bladder origin, and a prior smoking history was reported by 18 of 29 patients. An ECOG performance status of 0 or 1 was recorded for the patients, and 0 to 3 prior chemotherapy regimens had been received by the patients. Blood samples were analyzed 3 weeks after the start of treatment (second dose) and 6 weeks after the start of treatment. Blood samples yielded a median of around 150,000 T cells and 65,000 to 95,000 unique TCRs, with median clonality approximately 0.08. An exploratory multi-omic analysis was conducted of the somatic, immune and clinical correlates of response to PD-L1 blockade with atezolizumab in urothelial cancer. Pretreatment tumor samples, along with matched peripheral blood collected serially before and after atezolizumab treatment, underwent TCR sequencing. Progression-free survival longer than 6 months counted as durable clinical benefit, and TCR features were additionally tested against both progression-free and overall survival. In the same patients who had TCR sequencing, pretreatment tumors also underwent whole exome sequencing and RNA sequencing. Durable clinical benefit was achieved by nine patients and was not achieved by 20 patients. Approximately 30 patients had pretreatment blood TCR-seq, around 25 had at least one posttreatment blood collection, and around 25 had tumor TCR-seq. Study-level results and caveats: Greater expansion of tumor-associated TCR clones in peripheral blood 3 weeks after the start of treatment was observed in patients with durable benefit (n of about 20, p = 0.022). A pretreatment peripheral blood TCR clonality below the median was linked to improved progression-free and overall survival. Because the sample size was small (n ≈ 27) and many exploratory analyses were performed, the results are intended to be hypothesis-generating.

Trimming leaves V shorter by 5 bases and J shorter by 6 bases, with the junction holding 7 bases beyond the gene matches. The CDR3 has 13 amino acids, counting the end cysteine and phenylalanine. Only CDR3 DNA is held: 39 bases, read in frame from base 1. The germline V gene (reference sequence) gives CDR1 as GTSNPN and CDR2 as SVGIG. To estimate absolute template abundance from read counts, synthetic TCR analog templates were spiked into each PCR. The immunoSEQ assay was used to amplify TCRbeta CDR3 regions from genomic DNA with bias-controlled V and J gene primers. Sequencing of rearranged TCRbeta segments was done at approximately 20X coverage. Per the authors' processing: Sequencing errors were corrected by clustering, and CDR3s were annotated against IMGT so that V, D and J genes could be assigned. Only productive TCRbeta rearrangements were used in downstream analyses, excluding out-of-frame or stop-codon sequences. Clonality was computed as one minus Shannon entropy normalized by the log of the number of unique productive sequences. Clones differing between time points or between blood and tumor were identified by Fisher's exact test with Benjamini-Hochberg correction at adjusted p below 0.01. Imported from immuneACCESS, the table was reduced by TCRdb to in-frame sequences with V and J called. These copies leave out some clones; in studies compared against another copy, an unresolved V gene accounts for under half, and the cause of the remainder is not known. V, J and clone size are taken as reported in that table, and D and trimming were inferred from the DNA itself. The sample includes 50,000 or so clones, with about 90% observed a single time. In total, the top ten clones hold 10% of the sample.

The time point label corresponds to: peripheral blood 6 weeks after treatment start. The cohort comprised about 30 patients with locally advanced or metastatic urothelial carcinoma treated at Memorial Sloan Kettering on a trial protocol. Peripheral blood mononuclear cells were collected pretreatment and during treatment, with between 1 and 8 total time points obtained per patient. The Qiagen DNeasy Blood extraction kit was used to purify genomic DNA from total PBMCs and tumor samples. PBMCs were collected pretreatment and during treatment and were isolated and stored as previously described. As concerns this clone: Its antigen is not yet known. No per-base quality is available; no much larger clone lies one base away.

The sample in question was PBMCs, obtained around atezolizumab (anti-PD-L1) treatment. This TCR derives from a man between 60 and 75 years old with urothelial cancer. The rearranged segments are TRBV30 and TRBJ1-5, and TRBD1 matches 7 of the central bases. The bases are TGTGCCTGGGCGACAGGGAGCCGTCAGCCCCAGCATTTT. Translated, it reads CAWATGSRQPQHF.